This section outlines one TCR beta chain sequence together with its context. The CDR3 length is 13 residues. The germline V gene has CDR1 SGHAT and CDR2 FQNNGV. The V gene lost 5 bases and the J gene lost 2 bases, with 10 bases spanning the gap. Measured with immunoSEQ multiplex PCR; TCRdb has only the in-frame clones, and not every one. The sample lists about 41,000 clones; 95% were seen once. This entry comes from a study of T cell clonotyping in hematopoietic cell transplantation. Input material: peripheral blood mononuclear cells. The chain employs TRBV11-2 and TRBJ2-7, with D hard to call. The receptor was isolated from a young man in good health. Some clones in this sample may be carry-over from other donors' samples. The CDR3 nucleotides read TGTGCCAGCAGCCCCCGTACGACCTACGAGCAGTACTTC. Amino acids: CASSPRTTYEQYF.